This TCR beta chain was captured in a study of Ad26.COV2.S vaccination and SARS-CoV-2 variants (dated by TCRdb to the early 2020s). For the wider study: Vaccine-arm donors came from COV1001, a multicentre, randomized, double-blind, placebo-controlled phase I-IIa trial of Ad26.COV2.S in healthy adults. Ad26.COV2.S was administered intramuscularly at a dose of 5x10^10 or 1x10^11 viral particles, either as one shot or as two shots given 56 days apart. TCRbeta repertoire sequencing was used to assess the specificity and breadth of SARS-CoV-2-reactive T cell receptors after Ad26.COV2.S vaccination. The TCR-sequenced set comprised about 32 samples: about 19 Ad26.COV2.S vaccine recipients, 5 placebo recipients and 8 SARS-CoV-2 convalescent individuals. Trial participants were randomized into five groups of five: low-dose or high-dose Ad26.COV2.S given once or twice, or placebo on both occasions. Investigators remained blinded to trial group allocation during experiments and outcome assessment.

This sample's treatment or condition label indicates: 19 received Ad26.COV2.S at low or high dose, single or two shots; roughly 5 received placebo; per-sample allocation not given. Repertoires of vaccine and placebo recipients were sequenced from samples collected on day 63 after the first injection. In Cohort 1b, 25 or so adults aged 18-55 years were enrolled at a single site in Boston, USA, between 29 July and 7 August 2020. Ad26.COV2.S was a replication-incompetent adenovirus type 26 vector that expressed a prefusion-stabilized SARS-CoV-2 spike protein derived from the original Wuhan strain. The CDR3 runs 14 amino acids, cysteine and phenylalanine included. The entry retains the CDR3 DNA only, 42 bases that are in frame from base 1. Sequences MNHEY (CDR1) and SMNVEV (CDR2) are obtained from the germline V gene (reference sequence). V gives up 5 bases and J gives up 2 bases, and the segment between their germline ends measures 13 bases.

As concerns this clone: This clone's antigen is unknown. One base away there is no much larger clone; base qualities are not given.

TCRbeta CDR3 regions were sequenced with the immunoSEQ Assay. After extraction, genomic DNA underwent amplification by bias-controlled multiplex PCR, followed by high-throughput sequencing. Turning to the authors' computational methods: To quantify the absolute abundance of every unique TCRbeta CDR3 region, sequences were collapsed and filtered. T cell fraction was estimated by normalization of TCRbeta template counts to usable DNA, with usable DNA being measured through amplification of reference genes present in all nucleated cells. Repertoire TCRs were annotated as SARS-CoV-2-specific when V gene, CDR3 amino acid sequence and J gene were exactly matched to a known reactive TCR set. The reference SARS-CoV-2 TCR set was derived from MIRA and filtered for enrichment in COVID-19-positive ImmuneCODE repertoires, a step that removed public or cross-reactive TCRs. Based on the MIRA antigens, annotated TCRs were further analysed at the level of specific ORF or position within ORF. Depth was the summed frequency of annotated unique rearrangements, while breadth was defined as annotated unique rearrangements over total unique productive rearrangements. Two-sided Wilcoxon rank-sum tests were applied when comparing TCR breadth between groups. This immuneACCESS table, as held by TCRdb, lists in-frame sequences with V and J called but not all clones. Of the missing ones, under half trace to an unresolved V gene in checked studies; the others have no known cause. V and J calls and clone size are those listed in that table; D and trimming were worked out from the DNA. Recorded for this sample are about 350,000 clones; around 88% of them occurred a single time. Roughly 5% of the sample is in the top ten clones.

Study-level results and caveats: After vaccination, spike-specific CD8+ and CD4+ T cell responses were reported to show substantial breadth. The study lacked the statistical power to compare responses across vaccine doses or regimens. Vaccine and placebo recipients had comparable non-spike TCR breadth, which fits with the vaccine containing only spike. Ad26.COV2.S recipients had higher spike-specific TCR breadth than placebo recipients (P = 0.0014). According to the authors, total T cell responses may have been underestimated by the TCR breadth and depth analyses.

The sample consisted of peripheral blood, taken in a trial of Ad26.COV2.S vaccine versus placebo. The chain was built from TRBV27 and TRBJ2-7; the D gene is possibly TRBD1, with 6 bases matching. The source is a person between 18 and 65 years old who received the Ad26.COV2.S COVID-19 vaccine or a placebo. The CDR3 amino acid sequence is: CASSHKTGAYEQYF. The sequence in DNA is TGTGCCAGCAGTCACAAGACAGGTGCCTACGAGCAGTACTTC.